Presented here are 31 T cell receptor beta chains from one specimen sequenced in a study of vaccination and CD4 T cells after COVID-19. Their antigens are not known. Described treatment: approximately nine-day PBMC culture with coronavirus spike peptide pools or control peptides (ViraFEST assay). Scientists ran DNA taken from cultured CD4+ T cells through the Oncomine TCR Beta short-read assay for sequencing. In TCRdb, the PCR reads were re-called with MiXCR into one record per CDR3 protein. The sample includes over 10,000 distinct CDR3 sequences, about 45% of them seen just once. Sequenced material: CD4+ T cells from blood, cultured in vitro. The source is a human donor who had recovered from COVID-19.

The chain uses TRBV5-1 and TRBJ1-5, with 8 bases lining up with TRBD1. The CDR3 is 15 residues long. V lost 4 bases to trimming and J lost 6 bases; unmatched junction nucleotides: 9. Germline-derived CDR1 and CDR2 are SGHRS and YFSETQ. This CDR3 is CASSDGQGMGQPQHF. The CDR3 DNA follows: TGCGCCAGCAGCGACGGACAGGGAATGGGTCAGCCCCAGCATTTT.

This chain joins TRBV19 and TRBJ2-2; TRBD1 matches 7 bases. CDR3 length: 15 residues. In germline, CDR1 is LNHDA, CDR2 SQIVND (reference sequence). V lost 6 bases and J lost 6; bases outside the gene matches: 10. CDR3 sequence (DNA): TGTGCCAGTAGGATACAGGGGTTTGGGGCCGGGGAGCTGTTTTTT. It is translated as CASRIQGFGAGELFF.

The chain joins TRBV30 to TRBJ1-6; no clear D. V lost 5 bases to trimming and J lost 10 bases, with 9 bases between them. CDR3 length: 11 amino acids. CDR1 and CDR2 (germline): GTSNPN, SVGIG (reference sequence). CDR3 region: CAWGLGSPLHF. DNA for the CDR3: TGTGCCTGGGGCCTCGGGTCACCCCTCCACTTT.

The genes are TRBV28 and TRBJ2-1; D ambiguous. CDR1 and CDR2 from the germline V gene are MDHEN and SYDVKM. Trimming shortened V by 5 bases and J by 12 bases, and 17 bases separated the two germline ends. This CDR3 is built from 13 residues. The CDR3 DNA follows: TGTGCCAGCAGTCCCCCCCGCCTGGCTGGGCAGTTCTTC. Its translation: CASSPPRLAGQFF.

The chain carries TRBV5-4 and TRBJ1-2; 7 bases agree with TRBD1. The CDR3 loop spans 14 amino acids. After removal of 2 bases from V and 7 bases from J, the junction contained 8 bases not matched to a gene. Germline values: CDR1 SGHNT, CDR2 YYREEE (reference sequence). DNA of the CDR3: TGTGCCAGCAGCTTCATTAACAGGGGCGGTGGCTACACCTTC. Residues: CASSFINRGGGYTF.

This clonotype has more than one count but fewer than ten. This chain uses TRBV20-1 with TRBJ1-6, with D perhaps matching TRBD1 (6 bases). The germline V gene encodes CDR1 DFQATT and CDR2 SNEGSKA (reference sequence). The V end was cut by 1 base, the J end by 10 bases, with 26 bases between. The CDR3 length is 18 residues. CDR3 sequence reads: CSARAESSQGRRESPLHF. The CDR3 coding sequence is TGCAGTGCTAGAGCCGAAAGTTCTCAGGGGCGGAGAGAATCACCCCTCCACTTT.

The chain carries TRBV10-3 and TRBJ2-7; 7 bases align to TRBD1. The CDR3 is 14 residues long. V shed 9 bases and J 3 bases; nucleotides not matched to a gene: 11. Germline V gene data show CDR1 as ENHRY and CDR2 as SYGVKD. In DNA, the CDR3 is TGTGCCATAGGATCCGGGACAGACTACTACGAGCAGTACTTC. It translates to CAIGSGTDYYEQYF.

This clonotype has more than one count but fewer than ten. The chain joins TRBV27 to TRBJ2-1; 10 positions agree with TRBD1. Germline CDR1 reads MNHEY; CDR2 reads SMNVEV (reference sequence). The CDR3 covers 14 residues. Unmatched junction bases numbered 4, after V lost 2 bases and J lost 9 bases. The CDR3 coding sequence is TGTGCCAGCAGTTTAAGGGACAGGGGTGGTGAGCAGTTCTTC. Its protein product is CASSLRDRGGEQFF.

The chain uses TRBV19 and TRBJ1-5, with D possibly being TRBD1 (5 bases). The V end was cut by 5 bases, the J end by 6 bases, with 14 bases between. The CDR3 runs 14 residues. The V gene's germline CDR1 is LNHDA and CDR2 SQIVND (reference sequence). CDR3 in DNA: TGTGCCAGTAGTCCCTCTGGGGGAAGTCAGCCCCAGCATTTT. The encoded protein is CASSPSGGSQPQHF. The complete variable domain, with remaining parts taken from reference TRBV19 and TRBJ1-5, reads DGGITQSPKYLFRKEGQNVTLSCEQNLNHDAMYWYRQDPGQGLRLIYYSQIVNDFQKGDIAEGYSVSREKKESFPLTVTSAQKNPTAFYLCASSPSGGSQPQHFGDGTRLSIL.

The chain couples TRBV7-6 to TRBJ2-1, with 7 bases aligning to TRBD2. Germline assignment: CDR1 SGHVS and CDR2 FNYEAQ. J lost 5 bases, V lost 5 bases, and 15 bases had no gene match. The CDR3 contains 17 residues. The CDR3 spells CASSLAGMVAGHNEQFF. The CDR3 DNA reads as TGTGCCAGCAGCCTTGCCGGCATGGTAGCGGGCCACAATGAGCAGTTCTTC.

A few counts support this clonotype. The chain is built from TRBV10-3 and TRBJ2-7; D uncertain. The CDR3 has 11 residues. Trimming cost V 10 bases and J 1 base, with 8 bases left between them. The V gene's germline CDR1 is ENHRY and CDR2 SYGVKD. CDR3 coding DNA: TGTGCCACGGGTGGGTCCTACGAGCAGTACTTC. This encodes CATGGSYEQYF.

This chain joins TRBV5-8 and TRBJ2-3; TRBD2 matches at 9 bases. There are 17 residues in the CDR3. Looked up from germline, CDR1 is SGHTS and CDR2 is YDEGEE. V lost 5 bases to trimming and J lost 2 bases; unmatched junction nucleotides: 12. DNA of the CDR3: TGTGCCAGCAGTCCCGGAGGGGCTAGCGGGACCACAGATACGCAGTATTTT. Amino acids: CASSPGGASGTTDTQYF.

This clonotype appeared a few times. This chain links TRBV12-3 or TRBV12-4 with TRBJ2-3; perhaps D is TRBD1 or TRBD2 (5 bases each). The length of the CDR3 is 18 residues. V lost 6 bases to trimming and J lost 0 bases, with 22 bases between them. The chain's CDR3 is CASSPTFGLRGSTDTQYF. The CDR3 DNA reads TGTGCCAGCAGCCCCACCTTTGGGCTGAGGGGTAGCACAGATACGCAGTATTTT.

J is TRBJ2-7 and V is TRBV14; D is possibly TRBD1 or TRBD2 (5 bases each). The V gene lost 4 bases and the J gene lost 6 bases, with 16 bases spanning the gap. CDR3 length equals 14 residues. Germline-derived CDR1 and CDR2 are SGHDN and FVKESK. The CDR3 sequence: CASSPTRAGGEQYF. CDR3 sequence (DNA): TGTGCCAGCAGCCCTACGAGGGCTGGGGGCGAGCAGTACTTC. Full variable domain (missing parts from reference TRBV14 and TRBJ2-7): EAGVTQFPSHSVIEKGQTVTLRCDPISGHDNLYWYRRVMGKEIKFLLHFVKESKQDESGMPNNRFLAERTGGTYSTLKVQPAELEDSGVYFCASSPTRAGGEQYFGPGTRLTVT.

The genes are TRBV19 and TRBJ2-2; 12 bases map to TRBD2. Germline loops: CDR1 LNHDA, CDR2 SQIVND (reference sequence). The CDR3 is 15 amino acids. With 3 bases clipped from V and 6 bases from J, the junction kept 2 bases outside the gene matches. CDR3 in DNA: TGTGCCAGTAGTATCCTAGCGGGAGGGCCCGGGGAGCTGTTTTTT. Translation: CASSILAGGPGELFF.

V usage is TRBV28 and J usage is TRBJ2-1; 12 nucleotides line up with TRBD2. After removal of 5 bases from V and 6 bases from J, the junction contained 11 bases not matched to a gene. This CDR3 spans 17 amino acids. Germline lookup yields CDR1 MDHEN and CDR2 SYDVKM. The CDR3, as DNA: TGTGCCAGCAGTGCGCCTAGCGGGAGGGTAGTACGCAATGAGCAGTTCTTC. It specifies CASSAPSGRVVRNEQFF.

V usage is TRBV5-4 and J usage is TRBJ2-5, with D possibly matching TRBD2 (6 bases). Germline V CDR1 and CDR2: SGHNT, YYREEE (reference sequence). V was clipped by 0 bases and J by 1 base, with 7 bases between them. The CDR3 runs to 14 residues. This chain's CDR3 is CASSLGGTQETQYF. In nucleotides, the CDR3 is TGTGCCAGCAGCTTGGGCGGGACCCAAGAGACCCAGTACTTC.

V is TRBV7-9 and J is TRBJ1-3; no reliable D call. Trimming cost V 3 bases and J 4 bases, with 7 bases left between them. Looked up from germline, CDR1 is SEHNR and CDR2 is FQNEAQ (reference sequence). The CDR3 is made up of 13 amino acids. CDR3 sequence (DNA): TGTGCCAGCAGCTTCGGGGAGGGAAACACCATATATTTT. This translates into CASSFGEGNTIYF.

This clonotype has only a few counts. The chain carries TRBV7-9 and TRBJ1-2, with 11 bases identical to TRBD1. The CDR3 runs to 15 residues. V lost 5 bases, J lost 6 bases, and 8 bases stayed unmatched. CDR1 is SEHNR, CDR2 FQNEAQ, per germline (reference sequence). The CDR3 reads CASSPGQGAQNGYTF. The CDR3 DNA follows: TGTGCCAGCAGCCCCGGACAGGGGGCGCAAAATGGCTACACCTTC. Variable domain in full (rest from reference TRBV7-9 and TRBJ1-2): DTGVSQNPRHKITKRGQNVTFRCDPISEHNRLYWYRQTLGQGPEFLTYFQNEAQLEKSRLLSDRFSAERPKGSFSTLEIQRTEQGDSAMYLCASSPGQGAQNGYTFGSGTRLTVV.

The chain recombines TRBV6-5 with TRBJ2-5; D is possibly TRBD2 (5 bases). Looked up from germline, CDR1 is MNHEY and CDR2 is SVGAGI. Trimming pared 0 bases from V and 1 base from J, leaving 9 bases between. This CDR3 contains 15 residues. The CDR3 is CASSYSNAGQETQYF. The CDR3 region has the DNA TGTGCCAGCAGTTACTCGAACGCGGGCCAAGAGACCCAGTACTTC.

The V gene is TRBV20-1, the J gene TRBJ1-4; 7 bases match TRBD1. The V segment lost 6 bases and the J segment 5 bases; nucleotides outside the gene matches: 6. Looked up from germline, CDR1 is DFQATT and CDR2 is SNEGSKA (reference sequence). This CDR3 has 13 amino acids. For the CDR3, the DNA is TGCAGTGCCGGGGACAGCACAAATGAAAAACTGTTTTTT. Its protein is CSAGDSTNEKLFF.

The chain has TRBV30 and TRBJ1-1, with D perhaps TRBD1 (5 bases). CDR1 GTSNPN and CDR2 SVGIG come from the germline V gene (reference sequence). Trimming removed 0 bases from V and 5 bases from J, with 10 bases in between. The CDR3 sequence is 13 residues long. CDR3 in DNA: TGTGCCTGGAGTGTTGTAGGGACGACTGAAGCTTTCTTT. Its protein is CAWSVVGTTEAFF.

The rearrangement joins TRBV11-3 to TRBJ2-7; 8 positions agree with TRBD2. V trimming: 3 bases; J trimming: 6 bases; junction bases outside the gene matches: 4. Per germline, CDR1 SGHNT and CDR2 YENEEA. This CDR3 region has 13 residues. CDR3 region: CASSFTSGAEQYF. CDR3 coding DNA: TGTGCCAGCAGCTTTACTAGCGGAGCCGAGCAGTACTTC.

This chain joins TRBV27 and TRBJ2-1, with D unresolved. V lost 2 bases, J lost 0 bases, and 5 bases lay in between. Germline V CDR1 and CDR2: MNHEY, SMNVEV (reference sequence). This CDR3 comprises 14 residues. CDR3 sequence: CASSLTGSYNEQFF. CDR3 nucleotides: TGTGCCAGCAGTTTAACGGGCTCCTACAATGAGCAGTTCTTC.

V gene TRBV2 combines with J gene TRBJ1-5; maybe TRBD1 (6 bases). Trimming stripped 6 bases from V and 0 bases from J, with 15 bases between. Germline loops: CDR1 SNHLY, CDR2 FYNNEI. The CDR3 extends over 16 amino acids. Written as DNA, the CDR3 is TGTGCCAGCAGGGATCTTACAGGGTATAGCAATCAGCCCCAGCATTTT. This translates into CASRDLTGYSNQPQHF. Supplemented by reference TRBV2 and TRBJ1-5, the full variable domain reads EPEVTQTPSHQVTQMGQEVILRCVPISNHLYFYWYRQILGQKVEFLVSFYNNEISEKSEIFDDQFSVERPDGSNFTLKIRSTKLEDSAMYFCASRDLTGYSNQPQHFGDGTRLSIL.

The V call is TRBV6-1, the J call TRBJ1-1; D not certain. Germline CDR1 MNHNS, CDR2 SASEGT. V dropped 4 bases and J dropped 0 bases, with 9 bases sitting between them. This CDR3 contains 14 residues. In DNA form, the CDR3 reads TGTGCCAGCAGTGCGTCGACCTTGAACACTGAAGCTTTCTTT. Its protein is CASSASTLNTEAFF.

The V call is TRBV6-2 or TRBV6-3, the J call TRBJ1-1, with 9 bases aligning to TRBD1. V shed 4 bases, J shed 5 bases, and the junction held 5 bases outside the gene matches. Germline CDR1 MNHEY, CDR2 SVGEGT. The CDR3 contains 14 residues. CDR3 sequence (DNA): TGTGCCAGCAGTTCGACAGGGGGTGGGACTGAAGCTTTCTTT. Translation: CASSSTGGGTEAFF.

The chain carries TRBV28 and TRBJ1-2; no reliable D call. Germline CDR1 reads MDHEN; CDR2 reads SYDVKM. This CDR3 has 12 residues. Trimming pared 6 bases from V and 5 bases from J, leaving 10 bases between. The chain's CDR3 is CASRRGDYGYTF. CDR3 DNA: TGTGCCAGCAGGAGAGGCGATTATGGCTACACCTTC.

V gene TRBV10-3 combines with J gene TRBJ1-2, with D hard to call. The CDR3 has 14 residues. Trimming left V 0 bases short and J 5 bases short, with 10 bases between. Germline V gene sequence: CDR1 ENHRY, CDR2 SYGVKD. CDR3 loop: CAISESPDYYGYTF. The CDR3 bases are TGTGCCATCAGTGAGTCGCCCGACTATTATGGCTACACCTTC.

V and J are TRBV9 and TRBJ1-1; D is ambiguous. V was clipped by 1 base and J by 4 bases, with 11 bases between them. CDR3 length equals 14 residues. CDR1 is SGDLS, CDR2 YYNGEE, per germline. CDR3 nucleotides: TGTGCCAGCAGCGTAAGCCTGGTGCCCACTGAAGCTTTCTTT. Encoded protein: CASSVSLVPTEAFF.

V usage is TRBV7-9 and J usage is TRBJ1-2; D uncertain. The CDR3 totals 15 residues. From germline, CDR1 is SEHNR and CDR2 FQNEAQ (reference sequence). V was clipped by 5 bases and J by 4 bases, with 17 bases between them. In DNA, the CDR3 is TGTGCCAGCAGCAACGGGCCGCGAACCTTCTATGGCTACACCTTC. Its translation: CASSNGPRTFYGYTF. Variable domain in full (rest from reference TRBV7-9 and TRBJ1-2): DTGVSQNPRHKITKRGQNVTFRCDPISEHNRLYWYRQTLGQGPEFLTYFQNEAQLEKSRLLSDRFSAERPKGSFSTLEIQRTEQGDSAMYLCASSNGPRTFYGYTFGSGTRLTVV.